This entry lists 32 T cell receptor beta chains sequenced from one sample in a study of T cells in Graves' hyperthyroidism and ophthalmopathy. RNA transcripts gave rise to amplified TCR beta CDR3 regions. With the HTBI primer set, the TCR CDR3 went through a first round of RT-PCR. MiXCR, applied by TCRdb to the multiplex PCR reads, yields one record per CDR3 protein. The sample includes hundreds of thousands of distinct CDR3 sequences, about a third of them seen just once. Sequencing was carried out using blood. The receptors stem from a woman aged 40 to 50 with Graves' hyperthyroidism.

In its sample, this clonotype was seen many times. The CDR3: CATSDPPFGQGETQYF. The CDR3 nucleotides read TGTGCCACCAGTGATCCGCCCTTTGGACAGGGCGAGACCCAGTACTTC. The chain has TRBV24-1 and TRBJ2-5, with 8 bases lining up with TRBD1. The germline gives CDR1 KGHDR, CDR2 SFDVKD. This CDR3 is built from 16 residues. V lost 3 bases, J lost 5 bases, and 10 bases stayed unmatched.

This CDR3 is CASSATGAFGEKLFF. The CDR3 DNA sequence: TGTGCCAGCAGCGCGACAGGGGCCTTCGGGGAAAAACTGTTTTTT. V gene TRBV7-9 combines with J gene TRBJ1-4; TRBD1 aligns across 8 bases. Germline V lookup: CDR1 SEHNR, CDR2 FQNEAQ (reference sequence). Germline trimming cut 5 bases from V and 8 bases from J; bases unmatched to any gene: 10. The CDR3 loop spans 15 amino acids. The variable domain in full, with the rest retrieved from reference TRBV7-9 and TRBJ1-4, is DTGVSQNPRHKITKRGQNVTFRCDPISEHNRLYWYRQTLGQGPEFLTYFQNEAQLEKSRLLSDRFSAERPKGSFSTLEIQRTEQGDSAMYLCASSATGAFGEKLFFGSGTQLSVL.

With respect to this clonotype: A much larger clone sits a single nucleotide away, making a read error possible. The rearrangement uses TRBV7-9 and TRBJ1-6, with D uncertain. CDR1 SEHNR and CDR2 FQNEAQ come from the germline V gene (reference sequence). The CDR3 has 15 amino acids. V was pared by 5 bases and J by 11 bases, with 19 bases between. The CDR3 DNA follows: TGTGCCAGCAGCCAAGATATCAAGGGAGGTGCACCCCTCCACTTT. Amino acid sequence: CASSQDIKGGAPLHF.

This clonotype has ten or more counts. This sequence joins TRBV5-5 and TRBJ1-3; D unresolved. In germline, CDR1 is SGHKS, CDR2 YYEKEE (reference sequence). This CDR3 comprises 15 residues. Trimming removed 0 bases at V and 4 bases at J, with 11 bases between. CDR3 region: CASSLVGSSGNTIYF. The CDR3 coding sequence is TGTGCCAGCAGCTTGGTCGGGAGCTCCGGAAACACCATATATTTT.

A note on this clonotype: Being one base from a much bigger clone, this may be a read error. The chain couples TRBV20-1 to TRBJ1-2; D uncertain. The germline CDR1 and CDR2 sequences are DFQATT and SNEGSKA (reference sequence). V lost 6 bases, J lost 5 bases, and 16 bases lay in between. This CDR3 has 13 residues. The CDR3 protein is CSAAHGNSYGYTF. In DNA, the CDR3 is TGCAGTGCCGCCCACGGGAACAGTTATGGCTACACCTTC.

This clonotype was counted many times. This rearrangement joins TRBV20-1 to TRBJ2-5; the match to TRBD1 covers 9 bases. Losses at the gene ends were 5 bases for V and 3 bases for J; bases not matched to a gene: 7. Germline CDR1 is DFQATT and CDR2 is SNEGSKA (reference sequence). The CDR3 is 14 residues long. The CDR3 bases are TGCAGTGCTGCGACAGGGGGGGGAGAAGAGACCCAGTACTTC. Translating gives CSAATGGGEETQYF.

V is TRBV18 and J is TRBJ2-7; the D is unclear. The CDR3 contains 16 residues. The V gene lost 3 bases and the J gene lost 0 bases, with 15 bases spanning the gap. Looked up from germline, CDR1 is KGHSH and CDR2 is LQKENI. The CDR3: CASSPGLELSSYEQYF. The CDR3 DNA reads TGTGCCAGCTCACCTGGGCTAGAACTTAGCTCCTACGAGCAGTACTTC.

At least ten counts were recorded for this clonotype. V gene TRBV20-1 combines with J gene TRBJ2-7; 12 bases agree with TRBD1. This CDR3 is built from 13 residues. Trimming took 3 bases from V and 6 from J; bases not matched to a gene: 3. CDR1 is DFQATT, CDR2 SNEGSKA, per germline (reference sequence). The DNA of the CDR3 is TGCAGTGCTAGGTGGGACAGGGGGCTCGAGCAGTACTTC. Protein: CSARWDRGLEQYF.

This clonotype has more than one count but fewer than ten. The rearrangement joins TRBV6-5 to TRBJ2-5, with 12 bases lining up with TRBD2. With V trimmed by 5 bases and J by 1 base, 11 bases remained unmatched. CDR1 is MNHEY and CDR2 is SVGAGI in the germline V gene. This CDR3 comprises 18 residues. In DNA form, the CDR3 reads TGTGCCAGCAGTCATGCCCCAGGACTAGCGGGGCCCCAAGAGACCCAGTACTTC. Protein sequence: CASSHAPGLAGPQETQYF.

V is TRBV6-5 and J is TRBJ1-3; D call uncertain. Trimming took off 6 bases at V and 7 bases at J, with 19 bases between the two ends. Germline V lookup: CDR1 MNHEY, CDR2 SVGAGI. The CDR3 is made up of 15 amino acids. The CDR3 reads CASRLARSRGNTIYF. In nucleotides, the CDR3 is TGTGCCAGCAGGTTGGCGCGCTCCCGAGGGAACACCATATATTTT.

Of note for this clonotype: A read error is possible here, since a much larger clone lies one base away. The chain links TRBV9 to TRBJ1-5; 8 nucleotides agree with TRBD1. The germline CDR1 and CDR2 sequences are SGDLS and YYNGEE. CDR3 length: 13 residues. The CDR3 region has the DNA TGTGCCAGCAGCAGGGGACAGGATCAGCCCCGGCATTTT. Amino acid sequence: CASSRGQDQPRHF.

In its sample, this clonotype was seen a few times. Its ends do not fully match the called genes, so a read error is possible. This sequence joins TRBV29-1 and TRBJ2-7, with 10 bases fitting TRBD1. This CDR3 region has 12 residues. The germline CDR1 and CDR2 sequences are SQVTM and ANQGSEA. This CDR3 is CSVTGQGYEQHF. In nucleotides, the CDR3 is TGCAGCGTTACGGGACAGGGGTACGAGCAGCACTTC.

This rearrangement joins TRBV29-1 to TRBJ2-1; 11 bases are a match to TRBD2. CDR3 length: 15 amino acids. Per germline, CDR1 SQVTM and CDR2 ANQGSEA. The ends lost 3 bases at V and 4 bases at J; junction bases unmatched: 5. The CDR3 nucleotides read TGCAGCGTTGAGAAGGGGACTAGCGGATACAATGAGCAGTTCTTC. This gives the protein CSVEKGTSGYNEQFF.

This clonotype was recorded many times. This chain uses TRBV5-1 with TRBJ2-7; tentative D call: TRBD2 (5 bases). Deletions cut 0 bases from V and 6 bases from J, with 16 bases between. CDR3 size: 15 residues. CDR1 is SGHRS and CDR2 is YFSETQ in the germline V gene. This CDR3 is CASSLGAVEAPEQYF. CDR3 nucleotides: TGCGCCAGCAGCTTGGGGGCTGTGGAGGCCCCCGAGCAGTACTTC.

This chain connects TRBV3-1 to TRBJ2-5; 9 bases align to TRBD2. Trimming took 2 bases from V and 0 from J; bases not matched to a gene: 7. The CDR3 is made up of 17 amino acids. Germline V gene lookup returns CDR1 LGHDT and CDR2 YNNKEL (reference sequence). CDR3: CASSQSASGEYQETQYF. In DNA, the CDR3 is TGTGCCAGCAGCCAAAGCGCTAGCGGGGAGTACCAAGAGACCCAGTACTTC.

This clonotype occurred once. The V call is TRBV25-1, the J call TRBJ2-7, with D possibly being TRBD2 (5 bases). Trimming cost V 8 bases and J 5 bases, with 10 bases left between them. CDR3 length equals 11 residues. In germline, CDR1 is MGHDK, CDR2 SYGVNS. This CDR3 reads CASLPGDEQYF. The CDR3 nucleotides read TGTGCCAGCCTCCCCGGGGACGAGCAGTACTTC.

Many counts were recorded for this clonotype. The rearrangement joins TRBV11-2 to TRBJ2-7; D not certain. The CDR3 extends over 13 amino acids. Between the trimmed V and J ends, which lost 6 bases and 5 bases, there was a span of 14 bases. CDR1 SGHAT and CDR2 FQNNGV come from the germline V gene. The CDR3 bases are TGTGCCAGCAGAAATTCGGGTGCCAACGAGCAGTACTTC. This encodes CASRNSGANEQYF.

This clonotype was picked up a small number of times. The chain uses TRBV3-1 and TRBJ1-2, with D tentatively TRBD1 (5 bases). CDR1 is LGHDT, CDR2 YNNKEL, per germline (reference sequence). The germline V and J ends were trimmed by 2 bases and 8 bases, with 12 bases remaining between them. The CDR3 has 13 amino acids. This CDR3 is CASSQSTASGYTF. The CDR3 nucleotides read TGTGCCAGCAGCCAATCGACAGCTTCCGGCTACACCTTC.

The table lists this clonotype with many counts. This rearrangement joins TRBV29-1 to TRBJ1-3, with D perhaps TRBD1 (5 bases). This CDR3 is built from 16 residues. The V and J ends lost 7 bases and 0 bases respectively, with 19 bases between them. In germline, CDR1 is SQVTM, CDR2 ANQGSEA. CDR3 bases: TGCAGCGCTCCAGGGCCACTGACGAGCTCTGGAAACACCATATATTTT. Residues: CSAPGPLTSSGNTIYF. The variable domain in full, completed from reference TRBV29-1 and TRBJ1-3, reads SAVISQKPSRDICQRGTSLTIQCQVDSQVTMMFWYRQQPGQSLTLIATANQGSEATYESGFVIDKFPISRPNLTFSTLTVSNMSPEDSSIYLCSAPGPLTSSGNTIYFGEGSWLTVV.

This chain links TRBV12-5 with TRBJ1-6, with D perhaps matching TRBD1 (5 bases). Germline V lookup: CDR1 LGHNT, CDR2 FRNRAP. The CDR3 sequence is 13 residues long. V was pared by 6 bases and J by 7 bases, with 10 bases between. The CDR3 DNA is TGTGCTAGTGGACGGGACTTGAATTCACCCCTCCACTTT. Translated, it gives CASGRDLNSPLHF.

This clonotype occurred many times. The chain has TRBV25-1 and TRBJ2-7; D unresolved. Trimming pared 2 bases from V and 6 bases from J, leaving 8 bases between. CDR3 length equals 12 residues. Germline assignment: CDR1 MGHDK and CDR2 SYGVNS. The CDR3 loop reads CASSELGTEQYF. The CDR3 DNA sequence: TGTGCCAGCAGTGAACTCGGCACCGAGCAGTACTTC.

This clonotype was seen a few times. This chain links TRBV20-1 with TRBJ1-5; the match to TRBD1 covers 8 bases. With V trimmed by 0 bases and J by 3 bases, 7 bases remained unmatched. The CDR3 contains 16 residues. Germline CDR1 reads DFQATT; CDR2 reads SNEGSKA (reference sequence). In DNA, the CDR3 is TGCAGTGCTAGAGATAAGGGGGGACAGGCCAATCAGCCCCAGCATTTT. Its translation is CSARDKGGQANQPQHF.

This clonotype was seen many times. The rearrangement uses TRBV2 and TRBJ1-5; 8 positions agree with TRBD1. CDR3 length equals 15 residues. V dropped 4 bases and J dropped 6; count of bases not matched to a gene: 8. CDR1 SNHLY and CDR2 FYNNEI come from the germline V gene. The CDR3 bases are TGTGCCAGCAGTGTCGGCAGGGGGCTTTTTCAGCCCCAGCATTTT. Amino acids: CASSVGRGLFQPQHF.

This clonotype was seen at least ten times. The J gene is TRBJ1-2, the V gene TRBV7-2; 8 positions agree with TRBD1. Germline V gene data show CDR1 as SGHTA and CDR2 as FQGNSA. The ends lost 5 bases at V and 2 bases at J; junction bases unmatched: 4. The CDR3 contains 14 residues. Here the CDR3 reads CASSPRQGNYGYTF. The DNA of the CDR3 is TGTGCCAGCAGCCCCCGACAGGGGAACTATGGCTACACCTTC.

On this clonotype: Just one base apart from a much larger clone, this may be a read error. CDR3 region: CSVEGVGYTF. The CDR3 nucleotides are TGCAGCGTTGAAGGAGTAGGCTACACCTTC. The gene calls are TRBV29-1 and TRBJ1-2, with D uncertain. CDR1 SQVTM and CDR2 ANQGSEA come from the germline V gene. V dropped 1 base and J dropped 8 bases, with 5 bases sitting between them. The CDR3 consists of 10 residues.

This sequence joins TRBV5-6 and TRBJ2-5; 7 bases agree with TRBD1. V lost 8 bases and J lost 2; bases outside the gene matches: 15. The CDR3 contains 16 residues. The germline CDR1 and CDR2 sequences are SGHDT and YYEEEE. The CDR3 here is CASSKGARMRQETQYF. Written as DNA, the CDR3 is TGTGCCAGTTCCAAGGGGGCGCGGATGCGGCAAGAGACCCAGTACTTC.

To note about this clonotype: This may stem from a read error, because a much larger clone lies one nucleotide away. The chain links TRBV20-1 to TRBJ1-5; D perhaps matches TRBD1 (6 bases). In germline, CDR1 is DFQATT, CDR2 SNEGSKA (reference sequence). The CDR3 runs to 15 residues. V lost 5 bases, J lost 5 bases, and 19 bases lay in between. The CDR3 region has the DNA TGCAGTGCTGGAGTTGGGGGGCTGGCCGATCAGCCCCAGCATTTT. Translating gives CSAGVGGLADQPQHF.

V is TRBV4-2 and J is TRBJ1-2; D is ambiguous. CDR3 size: 16 residues. In germline, CDR1 is LGHNA, CDR2 YNFKEQ. V was clipped by 1 base and J by 3 bases, with 15 bases between them. The CDR3 bases are TGTGCCAGCAGCCAAGTCGAAGGGCACCAGTACTATGGCTACACCTTC. It specifies CASSQVEGHQYYGYTF.

Many counts were recorded for this clonotype. The gene calls are TRBV29-1 and TRBJ2-5; 7 bases match TRBD1. The J segment lost 0 bases and the V segment lost 0 bases, leaving 1 base of the junction unmatched. Germline lookup yields CDR1 SQVTM and CDR2 ANQGSEA. The CDR3 has 14 amino acids. The CDR3 DNA sequence: TGCAGCGTTGAAGATGGACAGGACCAAGAGACCCAGTACTTC. Translated: CSVEDGQDQETQYF.

This clonotype was observed a single time. J is TRBJ1-1 and V is TRBV5-1; 8 nucleotides line up with TRBD1. The CDR3 loop spans 14 amino acids. The J segment lost 5 bases and the V segment lost 4 bases, leaving 7 bases of the junction unmatched. Germline assignment: CDR1 SGHRS and CDR2 YFSETQ. The DNA of the CDR3 is TGCGCCAGCAGCGTACAGGGGGGGATTACTGAAGCTTTCTTT. This gives the protein CASSVQGGITEAFF.

This clonotype came up a few times. The V gene is TRBV20-1, the J gene TRBJ2-7; TRBD1 might be the D (6 bases). The germline V and J ends were trimmed by 5 bases and 2 bases, with 13 bases remaining between them. CDR1 DFQATT and CDR2 SNEGSKA come from the germline V gene (reference sequence). The CDR3 contains 13 residues. CDR3 in DNA: TGCAGTGCTCGGAAACAGGGACCCTACGAGCAGTACTTC. Residues: CSARKQGPYEQYF.

V is TRBV6-5 and J is TRBJ1-3; 8 bases agree with TRBD1. The CDR3 has 18 residues. Trimming cost V 5 bases and J 0 bases; bases outside gene matches: 12. Per the germline V gene, CDR1 is MNHEY and CDR2 is SVGAGI. The CDR3 is CASSLRMADRGSGNTIYF. As DNA, the CDR3 is TGTGCCAGCAGTCTTCGAATGGCTGACAGGGGCTCTGGAAACACCATATATTTT.